One and the same sample provided the 15 T cell receptor beta chains below, sequenced in a study of memory CD4+ T cells and cytomegalovirus serostatus. The sort gate was single viable CD3+CD4+CD8-CD45RO+ cells for memory CD4+ T cells. Here immunoSEQ multiplex PCR was the method, and the copy in TCRdb shows in-frame clones only, minus some. This sample has 25,000 to 35,000 clones, with 75% to 85% found just once. The sequencing input was memory CD4+ T cells from blood. Receptors originate from an adult in good health and CMV-seronegative.

The gene calls are TRBV7-2 and TRBJ1-2; 10 nucleotides match TRBD1. This CDR3 has 17 amino acids. CDR1 is SGHTA and CDR2 is FQGNSA in the germline V gene. V lost 2 bases and J lost 2; bases outside the gene matches: 8. CDR3 in amino acids: CASSLFTATGGNYGYTF. For the CDR3, the DNA is TGTGCCAGCAGCTTATTTACAGCGACAGGGGGCAACTATGGCTACACCTTC.

The DNA for the CDR3 is TGCGCCAGCAGCCGTACCGGGACAGGGGCTCTTCAAACTGGAAACACCATATATTTT. Protein: CASSRTGTGALQTGNTIYF. The chain links TRBV5-1 to TRBJ1-3; 10 bases fit TRBD1. V was pared by 4 bases and J by 2 bases, with 15 bases of the junction left unmatched. This CDR3 contains 19 residues. CDR1 SGHRS and CDR2 YFSETQ come from the germline V gene.

The chain links TRBV30 to TRBJ2-2; D not resolved. V lost 2 bases and J lost 6, with 10 bases in between. This CDR3 spans 13 amino acids. Germline CDR1 is GTSNPN and CDR2 is SVGIG (reference sequence). CDR3 nucleotide sequence: TGTGCCTGGAGTAGCCAGAGGCCCGGGGAGCTGTTTTTT. Translating it yields CAWSSQRPGELFF.

The chain couples TRBV6-4 to TRBJ2-3, with TRBD1 matching 7 bases. CDR1 and CDR2 from the germline V gene are MRHNA and SNTAGT. CDR3 size: 13 residues. Trimming at V came to 8 bases and at J to 2 bases, leaving 4 bases not matched to a gene. CDR3 amino acids: CASPGQNTDTQYF. The CDR3 nucleotides read TGTGCCAGCCCGGGACAGAACACAGATACGCAGTATTTT.

Comment on this clone: One end of the junction does not line up with germline, which may come from a read error. This rearrangement joins TRBV6-1 to TRBJ2-1, with unresolved D. This CDR3 has 12 amino acids. Germline values: CDR1 MNHNS, CDR2 SASEGT. CDR3 loop: CASIELSGEQFF. The DNA for the CDR3 is TGTGCCAGCATTGAACTGTCCGGGGAGCAGTTCTTC.

The rearrangement uses TRBV7-6 and TRBJ2-1; D is undetermined. This CDR3 has 13 residues. The V end was cut by 1 base, the J end by 6 bases, with 7 bases between. The V gene's germline CDR1 is SGHVS and CDR2 FNYEAQ. This CDR3 reads CASSLDMVNEQFF. CDR3 DNA: TGTGCCAGCAGCTTAGACATGGTCAATGAGCAGTTCTTC.

The rearrangement joins TRBV13 to TRBJ2-3, with a weak D call TRBD1 (5 bases). V gave up 0 bases and J gave up 2 bases, with 12 bases separating them. This CDR3 has 16 amino acids. Germline loops: CDR1 PRHDT, CDR2 FYEKMQ (reference sequence). The DNA for the CDR3 is TGTGCCAGCAGCTTAGGGCTTGACAGCAACACAGATACGCAGTATTTT. This translates into CASSLGLDSNTDTQYF.

This chain links TRBV7-9 with TRBJ2-2; the match to TRBD1 covers 7 bases. CDR1 and CDR2 from the germline V gene are SEHNR and FQNEAQ (reference sequence). The CDR3 length is 13 residues. The trim removed 2 bases at V and 6 bases at J, leaving 0 bases unmatched. DNA for the CDR3: TGTGCCAGCAGCTTACAGGGGGCCGGGGAGCTGTTTTTT. Its protein product is CASSLQGAGELFF.

This sequence joins TRBV6-1 and TRBJ1-2; a weak D match, TRBD1 (5 bases). Germline V gene data show CDR1 as MNHNS and CDR2 as SASEGT. Trimming left V 4 bases short and J 6 bases short, with 9 bases between. The CDR3 totals 12 residues. The CDR3 DNA sequence: TGTGCCAGCAGTGGGGGGTGGAATGGCTACACCTTC. Translated: CASSGGWNGYTF.

This clone showed up just once. The genes are TRBV5-1 and TRBJ2-3; no clear D. Germline loops: CDR1 SGHRS, CDR2 YFSETQ. V was cut by 0 bases and J by 7 bases, with 12 bases left in between. CDR3 length: 14 amino acids. CDR3 sequence: CASSLGDHDHTQYF. The CDR3 bases are TGCGCCAGCAGCTTGGGGGATCATGACCATACGCAGTATTTT.

This clone appeared a single time. The rearrangement joins TRBV4-1 to TRBJ2-5; perhaps TRBD2 as D (6 bases). The CDR3 consists of 14 residues. Germline V gene data show CDR1 as MGHRA and CDR2 as YSYEKL. Trimming pared 3 bases from V and 2 bases from J, leaving 10 bases between. CDR3 in DNA: TGCGCCAGCAGCCATCCCGGGACTCAAGAGACCCAGTACTTC. Its protein product is CASSHPGTQETQYF.

The chain uses TRBV6-1 and TRBJ1-1, with D uncertain. The CDR3 runs to 13 residues. The V gene's germline CDR1 is MNHNS and CDR2 SASEGT. Trimming removed 5 bases from V and 5 bases from J, with 12 bases in between. Here the CDR3 DNA reads TGTGCCAGCAGTTTCTCCGGGGAAACTGAAGCTTTCTTT. Protein sequence: CASSFSGETEAFF.

By proportion, this clone is medium-sized. V is TRBV7-9 and J is TRBJ1-2; 7 bases are shared with TRBD1. Per germline, CDR1 SEHNR and CDR2 FQNEAQ (reference sequence). This CDR3 is 15 amino acids long. J lost 7 bases, V lost 0 bases, and 8 bases had no gene match. The CDR3 sequence: CASSLADRVTGGYTF. CDR3 in DNA: TGTGCCAGCAGCTTAGCCGACAGGGTGACTGGTGGCTACACCTTC.

This CDR3 is CASSLDPGSSGELFF. The CDR3 coding sequence is TGCGCCAGCAGCTTGGATCCAGGGTCCTCCGGGGAGCTGTTTTTT. The chain employs TRBV5-1 and TRBJ2-2; D is perhaps TRBD1 (5 bases). V was pared by 0 bases and J by 6 bases, with 12 bases between. The CDR3 runs 15 residues. Germline V gives CDR1 SGHRS, CDR2 YFSETQ.

The sample holds a few counts of this clone. The chain is built from TRBV11-2 and TRBJ2-6; 7 nucleotides align to TRBD2. In germline, CDR1 is SGHAT, CDR2 FQNNGV. The CDR3 loop spans 18 amino acids. Losses at the gene ends were 1 base for V and 2 bases for J; bases not matched to a gene: 8. In DNA, the CDR3 is TGTGCCAGCAGCTTAGTTGGGGAGGCGGGGGCTGGGGCCAACGTCCTGACTTTC. This gives the protein CASSLVGEAGAGANVLTF. Full variable domain (missing parts from reference TRBV11-2 and TRBJ2-6): EAGVAQSPRYKIIEKRQSVAFWCNPISGHATLYWYQQILGQGPKLLIQFQNNGVVDDSQLPKDRFSAERLKGVDSTLKIQPAKLEDSAVYLCASSLVGEAGAGANVLTFGAGSRLTVL.